Listed below are T cell receptor beta chains from one sample, sequenced in a study of identical twins. MiXCR was run by TCRdb on the 5' RACE reads, yielding one entry per CDR3 protein. The table records about 790,000 distinct CDR3 sequences, about 20% of them present only once. Separately, the same data were catalogued under a study of T cells expressing NK-cell markers.

What was sequenced was PBMCs. All receptors come from a woman younger than 30 in good health. The conserved cysteine and the conserved F or W are not part of the CDR3 here.

v_call cdr3_aa
TRBV7-2 ASSLVGGSTDTQY
TRBV12-3/TRBV12-4 ASSRRTALGAEAF
TRBV7-8 ASSLLQGHTEAF
TRBV20-1 SALRDSRLHTEAF
TRBV20-1 SAQDLTRNKHEQF
TRBV12-3/TRBV12-4 ATHQNTEAF
TRBV4-3 ASSQRVAGLAETQY
TRBV20-1 SAIPQGPNEQF
TRBV6-1 ASRTTGMMNTEAF
TRBV5-6 ASSLTSGGTGLSTGELF
TRBV10-3 ATRGVDSNQPQH
TRBV24-1 ATSGAGTINEQF
TRBV10-3 AISRQTNTGELF
TRBV7-9 ASSSILTDTQY
TRBV5-6 ASSLGLTGDYEQY
TRBV20-1 SARKVAGYEQY